This note documents a single T cell receptor beta chain sequence. Its antigen is undetermined. The PCR contained 60 Vbeta and 13 Jbeta primers. Profiling relied on immunoSEQ multiplex PCR, and the TCRdb table lists in-frame clones only, not all of them. The table lists roughly 30,000 clones. Germline CDR1 is SGHDN and CDR2 is FVKESK. V lost 0 bases, J lost 8 bases, and 10 bases lay in between. This CDR3 has 13 residues. The data derive from a study of cytomegalovirus exposure and HLA in healthy donors. For the study at large: About 200 million T cells yielded over 90 million unique TCR beta sequences in earlier analysis. Study-level points and caveats: In an earlier analysis, about 87% or about 30%: the productive usage of most TCR beta V segments.

This rearrangement joins TRBV14 to TRBJ1-2, with D uncertain. The sequenced material came from PBMCs. This clonotype originated in a female donor in good health and CMV-seronegative. DNA for the CDR3: TGTGCCAGCAGCCAAGATAGCGGTGGCGGCTACACCTTC. This codes for CASSQDSGGGYTF.